The present T cell receptor beta chain was sequenced within a study of control samples from healthy donors and cancer patients. Libraries were prepared by immunoSEQ multiplex PCR; TCRdb keeps only in-frame clonotypes and omits some of them. Here the sample spans 100,000 to 150,000 clones, approximately 87% being singletons. This CDR3 contains 12 residues. V shed 5 bases and J shed 7 bases, with 11 bases lying between them. The germline V gene encodes CDR1 MDHEN and CDR2 SYDVKM. The J gene is TRBJ1-1, the V gene TRBV28; D is ambiguous. This TCR derives from a man aged 25-40 years in good health. The specimen was blood. In nucleotides, the CDR3 is TGTGCCAGCAGTCCGTCCGCGTATGAAGCTTTCTTT. Residues: CASSPSAYEAFF.